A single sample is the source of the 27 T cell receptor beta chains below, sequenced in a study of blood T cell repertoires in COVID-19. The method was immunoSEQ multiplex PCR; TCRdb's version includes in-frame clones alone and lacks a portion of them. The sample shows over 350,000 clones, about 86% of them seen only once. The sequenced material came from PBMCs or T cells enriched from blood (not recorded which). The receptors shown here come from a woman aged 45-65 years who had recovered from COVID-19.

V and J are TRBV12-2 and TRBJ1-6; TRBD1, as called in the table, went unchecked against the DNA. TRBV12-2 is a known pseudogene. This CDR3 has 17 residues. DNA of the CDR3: TGTGCAAGTCGCAATCGGGACAGGGGAGGAGGTGGTTCACCCCTCCACTTT. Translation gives CASRNRDRGGGGSPLHF.

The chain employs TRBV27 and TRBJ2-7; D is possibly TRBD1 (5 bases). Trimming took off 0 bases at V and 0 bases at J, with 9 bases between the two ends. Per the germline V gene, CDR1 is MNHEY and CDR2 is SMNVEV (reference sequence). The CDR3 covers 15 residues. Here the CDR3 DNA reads TGTGCCAGCAGTTTATCGTATACAGGCTCCTACGAGCAGTACTTC. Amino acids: CASSLSYTGSYEQYF.

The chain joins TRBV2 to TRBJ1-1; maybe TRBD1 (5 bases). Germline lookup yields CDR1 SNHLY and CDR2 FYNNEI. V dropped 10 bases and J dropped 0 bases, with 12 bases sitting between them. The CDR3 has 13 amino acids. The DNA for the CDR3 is TGTGCCACCGCGACAGATATGAACACTGAAGCTTTCTTT. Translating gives CATATDMNTEAFF.

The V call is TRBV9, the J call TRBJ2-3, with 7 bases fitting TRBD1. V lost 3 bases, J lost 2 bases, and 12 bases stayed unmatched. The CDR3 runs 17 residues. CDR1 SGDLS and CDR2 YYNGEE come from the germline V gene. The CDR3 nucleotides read TGTGCCAGCAGCGCGGCCCGGGGACAGCGATACACAGATACGCAGTATTTT. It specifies CASSAARGQRYTDTQYF.

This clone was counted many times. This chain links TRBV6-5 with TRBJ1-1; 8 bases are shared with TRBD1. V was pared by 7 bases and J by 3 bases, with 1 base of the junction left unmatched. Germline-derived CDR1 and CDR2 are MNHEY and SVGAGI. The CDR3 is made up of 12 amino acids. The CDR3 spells CASNRGDTEAFF. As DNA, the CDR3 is TGTGCCAGCAACAGGGGGGACACTGAAGCTTTCTTT.

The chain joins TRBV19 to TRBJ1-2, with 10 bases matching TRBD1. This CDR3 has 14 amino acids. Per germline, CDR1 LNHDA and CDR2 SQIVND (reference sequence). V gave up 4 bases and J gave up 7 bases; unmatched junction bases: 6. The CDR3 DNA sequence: TGTGCCAGTAGTAACCGGGACAGGGGCGGTGGCTACACCTTC. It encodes CASSNRDRGGGYTF. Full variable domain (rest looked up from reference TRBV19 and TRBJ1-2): DGGITQSPKYLFRKEGQNVTLSCEQNLNHDAMYWYRQDPGQGLRLIYYSQIVNDFQKGDIAEGYSVSREKKESFPLTVTSAQKNPTAFYLCASSNRDRGGGYTFGSGTRLTVV.

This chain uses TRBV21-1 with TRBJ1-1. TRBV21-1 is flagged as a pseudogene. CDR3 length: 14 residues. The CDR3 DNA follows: TGTGCCAGCATGATAACGACGGGGAACACTGAAGCTTTCTTT. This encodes CASMITTGNTEAFF.

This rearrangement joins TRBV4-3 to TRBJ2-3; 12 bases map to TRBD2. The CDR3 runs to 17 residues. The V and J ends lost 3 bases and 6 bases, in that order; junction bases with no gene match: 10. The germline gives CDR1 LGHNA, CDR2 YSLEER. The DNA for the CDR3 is TGCGCCAGCAGCCAGGGGGCTAGCGGGGGGGCGATGGATACGCAGTATTTT. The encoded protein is CASSQGASGGAMDTQYF.

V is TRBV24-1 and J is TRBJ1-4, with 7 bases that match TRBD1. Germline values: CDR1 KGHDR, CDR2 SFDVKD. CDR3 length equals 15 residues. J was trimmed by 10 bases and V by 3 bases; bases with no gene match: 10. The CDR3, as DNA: TGTGCCACCAGTGATCAAGACAGGGAGTCCGGAAAACTGTTTTTT. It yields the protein CATSDQDRESGKLFF.

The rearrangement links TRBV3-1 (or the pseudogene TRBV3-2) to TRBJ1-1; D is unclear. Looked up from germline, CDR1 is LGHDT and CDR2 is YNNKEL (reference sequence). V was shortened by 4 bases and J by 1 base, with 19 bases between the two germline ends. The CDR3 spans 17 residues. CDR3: CASSPSGLLLGNTEAFF. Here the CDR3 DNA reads TGTGCCAGCAGCCCCTCGGGTCTCTTACTGGGGAACACTGAAGCTTTCTTT.

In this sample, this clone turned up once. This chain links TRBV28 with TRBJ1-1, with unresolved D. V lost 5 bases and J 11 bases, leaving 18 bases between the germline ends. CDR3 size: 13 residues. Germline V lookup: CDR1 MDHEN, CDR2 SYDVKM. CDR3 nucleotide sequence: TGTGCCAGCAGTCCGTCGGTCCGGGGAGGGGCTTTCTTT. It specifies CASSPSVRGGAFF.

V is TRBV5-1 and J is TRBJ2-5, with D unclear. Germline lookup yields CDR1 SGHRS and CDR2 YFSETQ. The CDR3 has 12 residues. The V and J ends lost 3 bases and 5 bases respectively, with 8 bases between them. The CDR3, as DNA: TGCGCCAGCAGCTATTTCGAGGAGACCCAGTACTTC. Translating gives CASSYFEETQYF.

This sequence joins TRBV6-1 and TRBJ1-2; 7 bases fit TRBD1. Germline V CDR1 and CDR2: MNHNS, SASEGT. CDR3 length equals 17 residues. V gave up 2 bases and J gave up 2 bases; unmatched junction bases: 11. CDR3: CASSEKVPGTANYGYTF. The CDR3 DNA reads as TGTGCCAGCAGTGAAAAGGTGCCCGGGACAGCCAACTATGGCTACACCTTC.

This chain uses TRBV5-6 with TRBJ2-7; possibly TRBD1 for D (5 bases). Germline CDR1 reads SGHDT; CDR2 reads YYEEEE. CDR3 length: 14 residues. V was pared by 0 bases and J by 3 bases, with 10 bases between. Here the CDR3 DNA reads TGTGCCAGCAGCTTGGGGCAGGGCCGCTACGAGCAGTACTTC. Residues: CASSLGQGRYEQYF.

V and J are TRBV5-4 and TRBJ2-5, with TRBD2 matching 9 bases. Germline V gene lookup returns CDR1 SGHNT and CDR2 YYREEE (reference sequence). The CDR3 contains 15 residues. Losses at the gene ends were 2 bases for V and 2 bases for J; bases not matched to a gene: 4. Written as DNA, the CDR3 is TGTGCCAGCAGCTTTCGGCTAGCGGGGCAAGAGACCCAGTACTTC. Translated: CASSFRLAGQETQYF.

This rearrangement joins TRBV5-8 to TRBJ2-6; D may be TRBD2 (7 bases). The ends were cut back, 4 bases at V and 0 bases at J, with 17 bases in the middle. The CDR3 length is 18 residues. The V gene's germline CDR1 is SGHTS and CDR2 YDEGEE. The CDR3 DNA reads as TGTGCCAGCAGCGAGTTGGGAGGGGGGGCCTCTGGGGCCAACGTCCTGACTTTC. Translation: CASSELGGGASGANVLTF.

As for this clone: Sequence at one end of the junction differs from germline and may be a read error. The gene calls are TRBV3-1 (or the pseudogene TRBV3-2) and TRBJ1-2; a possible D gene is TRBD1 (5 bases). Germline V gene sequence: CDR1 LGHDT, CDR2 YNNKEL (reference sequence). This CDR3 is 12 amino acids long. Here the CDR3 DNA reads TGTGCCAGCAGCCTGGGGCCATCTGGAATGGACTTC. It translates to CASSLGPSGMDF.

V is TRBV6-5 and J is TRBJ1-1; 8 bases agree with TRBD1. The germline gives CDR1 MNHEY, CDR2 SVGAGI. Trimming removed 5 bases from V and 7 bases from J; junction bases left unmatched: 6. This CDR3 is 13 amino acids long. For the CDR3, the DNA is TGTGCCAGCAGTCGACAGGGGAGGGGTGAAGCTTTCTTT. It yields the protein CASSRQGRGEAFF.

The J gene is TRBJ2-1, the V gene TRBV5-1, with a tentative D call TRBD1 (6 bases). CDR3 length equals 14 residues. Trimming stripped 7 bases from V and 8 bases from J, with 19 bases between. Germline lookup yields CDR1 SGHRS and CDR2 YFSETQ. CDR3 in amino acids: CASQGTGSGDEQFF. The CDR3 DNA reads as TGCGCCAGCCAGGGGACGGGGAGCGGAGATGAGCAGTTCTTC.

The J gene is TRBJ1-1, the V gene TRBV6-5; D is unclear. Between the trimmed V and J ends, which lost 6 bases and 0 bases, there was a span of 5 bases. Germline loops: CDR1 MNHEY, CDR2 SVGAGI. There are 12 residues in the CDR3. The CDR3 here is CASSFLNTEAFF. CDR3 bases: TGTGCCAGCAGCTTTCTGAACACTGAAGCTTTCTTT.

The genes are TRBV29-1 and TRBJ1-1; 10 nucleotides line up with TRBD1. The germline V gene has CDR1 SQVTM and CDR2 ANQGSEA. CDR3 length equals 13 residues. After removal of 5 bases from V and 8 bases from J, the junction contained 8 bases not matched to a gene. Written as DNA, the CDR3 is TGCAGCGTTTTTCCGGGACAGGGGCAAGAAGCTTTCTTT. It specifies CSVFPGQGQEAFF.

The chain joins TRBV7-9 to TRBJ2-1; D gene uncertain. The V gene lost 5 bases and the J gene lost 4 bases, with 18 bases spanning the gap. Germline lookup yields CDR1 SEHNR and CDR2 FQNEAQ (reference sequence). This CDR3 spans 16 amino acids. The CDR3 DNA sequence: TGTGCCAGCAGCCCTGTATATGGGCAGCTATACAATGAGCAGTTCTTC. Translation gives CASSPVYGQLYNEQFF.

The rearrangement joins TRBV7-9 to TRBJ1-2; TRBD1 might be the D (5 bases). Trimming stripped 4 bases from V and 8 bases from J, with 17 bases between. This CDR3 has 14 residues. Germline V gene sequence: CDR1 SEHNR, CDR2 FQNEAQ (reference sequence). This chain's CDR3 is CASSSQGEGVGYTF. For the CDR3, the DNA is TGTGCCAGCAGCTCACAAGGGGAGGGAGTCGGCTACACCTTC.

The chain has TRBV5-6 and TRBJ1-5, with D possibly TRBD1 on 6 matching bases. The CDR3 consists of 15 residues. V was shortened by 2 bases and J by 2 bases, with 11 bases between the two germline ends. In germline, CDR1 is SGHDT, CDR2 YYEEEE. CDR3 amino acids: CASSLYRVGNQPQHF. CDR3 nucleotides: TGTGCCAGCAGCTTATACAGGGTAGGCAATCAGCCCCAGCATTTT.

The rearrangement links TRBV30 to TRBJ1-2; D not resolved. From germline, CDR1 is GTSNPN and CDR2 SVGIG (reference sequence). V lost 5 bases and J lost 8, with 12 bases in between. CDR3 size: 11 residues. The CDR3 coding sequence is TGTGCCTGGGGTCGATCAGGAGGCTACACCTTC. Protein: CAWGRSGGYTF.

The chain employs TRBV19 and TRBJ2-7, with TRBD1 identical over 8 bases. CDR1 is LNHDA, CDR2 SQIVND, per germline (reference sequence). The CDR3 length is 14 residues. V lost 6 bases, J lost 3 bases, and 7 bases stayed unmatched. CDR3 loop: CASSGIGTGYEQYF. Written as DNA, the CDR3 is TGTGCCAGTAGCGGGATAGGGACAGGCTACGAGCAGTACTTC.

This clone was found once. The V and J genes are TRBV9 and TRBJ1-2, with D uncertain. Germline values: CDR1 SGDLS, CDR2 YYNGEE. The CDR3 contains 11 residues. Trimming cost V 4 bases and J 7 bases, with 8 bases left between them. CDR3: CASSLPGGYTF. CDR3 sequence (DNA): TGTGCCAGCAGCCTCCCCGGTGGCTACACCTTC. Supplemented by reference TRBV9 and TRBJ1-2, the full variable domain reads DSGVTQTPKHLITATGQRVTLRCSPRSGDLSVYWYQQSLDQGLQFLIQYYNGEERAKGNILERFSAQQFPDLHSELNLSSLELGDSALYFCASSLPGGYTFGSGTRLTVV.